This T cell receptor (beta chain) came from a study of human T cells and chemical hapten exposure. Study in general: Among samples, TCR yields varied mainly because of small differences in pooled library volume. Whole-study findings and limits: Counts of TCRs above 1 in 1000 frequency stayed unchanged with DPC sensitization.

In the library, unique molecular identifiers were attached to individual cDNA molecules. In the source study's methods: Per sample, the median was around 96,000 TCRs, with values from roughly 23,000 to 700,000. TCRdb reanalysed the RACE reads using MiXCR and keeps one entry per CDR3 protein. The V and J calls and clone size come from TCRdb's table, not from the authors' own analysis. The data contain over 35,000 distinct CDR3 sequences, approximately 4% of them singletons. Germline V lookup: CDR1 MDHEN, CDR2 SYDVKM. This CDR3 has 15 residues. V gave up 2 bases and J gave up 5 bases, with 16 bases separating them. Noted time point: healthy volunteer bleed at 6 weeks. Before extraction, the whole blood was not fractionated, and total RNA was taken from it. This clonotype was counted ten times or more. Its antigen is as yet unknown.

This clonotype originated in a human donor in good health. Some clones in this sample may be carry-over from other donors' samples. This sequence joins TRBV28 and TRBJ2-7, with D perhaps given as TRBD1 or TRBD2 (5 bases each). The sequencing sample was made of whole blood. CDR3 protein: CASSLGGGTVHEQYF. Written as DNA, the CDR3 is TGTGCCAGCAGTTTAGGAGGTGGGACGGTCCACGAGCAGTACTTC.